These 3 T cell receptor beta chains came from one sample sequenced in a study of a mutant IDH1 vaccine in newly diagnosed glioma. Here immunoSEQ multiplex PCR was the method, and the copy in TCRdb shows in-frame clones only, minus some. Among over 75,000 clones listed, around 80% were seen once. Time point here: baseline, week 1 (first vaccination visit). Treatment meaning: pre-vaccination baseline after standard-of-care therapy. Specimen: PBMCs, collected from a glioma patient treated with radiotherapy, temozolomide or both. The source is a man aged 35-49 years with glioma.

This clone was counted between two and nine times. The chain has TRBV9 and TRBJ1-2, with a possible D match to TRBD1 (5 bases). Germline V gene lookup returns CDR1 SGDLS and CDR2 YYNGEE. This CDR3 comprises 15 residues. Deletions cut 0 bases from V and 3 bases from J, with 12 bases between. CDR3 in amino acids: CASSVDVRVDYGYTF. The DNA for the CDR3 is TGTGCCAGCAGCGTAGACGTCAGGGTGGACTATGGCTACACCTTC.

Worth noting for this clone: Other DNA variants within this sample encode the same CDR3. The chain has TRBV6-1 and TRBJ1-5; D is possibly TRBD1 (6 bases). V was clipped by 3 bases and J by 4 bases, with 10 bases between them. Germline CDR1 and CDR2: MNHNS and SASEGT. This CDR3 has 14 residues. The CDR3: CASSETGENQPQHF. CDR3 bases: TGTGCCAGCAGTGAGACAGGTGAGAATCAGCCCCAGCATTTT.

The chain combines TRBV7-2 with TRBJ2-5; TRBD2 agrees at 8 bases. Trimming at V came to 4 bases and at J to 4 bases, leaving 11 bases not matched to a gene. This CDR3 has 16 amino acids. Germline CDR1 and CDR2: SGHTA and FQGNSA. CDR3 DNA sequence: TGTGCCAGCAGCTCGGGCGGGATCAGCGGGGGAGAGACCCAGTACTTC. Protein: CASSSGGISGGETQYF.